The 21 T cell receptor beta chains reported below all come from one sample, sequenced in a study of PD-L1 blockade in urothelial cancer (dated by TCRdb to 2017 to 2019). Library creation used the immunoSEQ multiplex PCR assay. The table comes from immuneACCESS by way of TCRdb, which keeps in-frame sequences with V and J called. Part of the clones is missing from these tables; in studies checked, under half for an unresolved V gene and the rest for unknown reasons. For this sample the table gives fewer than 60,000 clones, of which around 80% were detected only once. The leading ten clones occupy approximately 2.9% of the sample. The time point label, read with the paper, signifies: pretreatment peripheral blood. The source material was PBMCs, sampled around atezolizumab (anti-PD-L1) treatment. The receptors originated from a man in his 70s with urothelial cancer.

The chain joins TRBV7-8 to TRBJ1-4, with D unclear. V lost 5 bases to trimming and J lost 0 bases, with 13 bases between them. Germline V lookup: CDR1 SGHVS, CDR2 FQNEAQ. CDR3 length equals 16 residues. CDR3 sequence reads: CASSRRSVATNEKLFF. CDR3 sequence (DNA): TGTGCCAGCAGCCGGCGGTCTGTTGCAACTAATGAAAAACTGTTTTTT.

This clone was counted a single time. The chain employs TRBV19 and TRBJ1-2; D gene uncertain. V dropped 1 base and J dropped 4 bases, with 13 bases sitting between them. This CDR3 is built from 15 residues. Per germline, CDR1 LNHDA and CDR2 SQIVND (reference sequence). The CDR3 region is CASSIVRGTGYGYTF. The CDR3 DNA is TGTGCCAGTAGTATAGTTCGGGGTACCGGCTATGGCTACACCTTC.

The V and J genes are TRBV4-1 and TRBJ1-1; D possibly corresponds to TRBD1 (5 bases). This CDR3 spans 16 amino acids. V gave up 0 bases and J gave up 6 bases, with 17 bases separating them. The V gene's germline CDR1 is MGHRA and CDR2 YSYEKL. Written as DNA, the CDR3 is TGCGCCAGCAGCCAAGATCGGGGAAACAGGAGGGCTGAAGCTTTCTTT. This sequence encodes CASSQDRGNRRAEAFF.

The chain has TRBV7-2 and TRBJ1-4, with D uncertain. Germline CDR1 is SGHTA and CDR2 is FQGNSA. The CDR3 consists of 13 residues. Deletions cut 10 bases from V and 8 bases from J, with 17 bases between. The CDR3 bases are TGTGCCACGACCCGGACTCCGGGAGAAAAACTGTTTTTT. Translating it yields CATTRTPGEKLFF.

V and J are TRBV4-3 and TRBJ2-7, with D tentatively TRBD1 (6 bases). The CDR3 runs to 15 residues. Germline CDR1 and CDR2: LGHNA and YSLEER. V was pared by 1 base and J by 3 bases, with 13 bases between. Here the CDR3 reads CASSQVWDTNYEQYF. CDR3 DNA sequence: TGCGCCAGCAGCCAAGTCTGGGACACCAACTACGAGCAGTACTTC.

This clone occurred once. The chain employs TRBV27 and TRBJ2-7; D might be TRBD2 (6 bases). Trimming took off 6 bases at V and 6 bases at J, with 24 bases between the two ends. CDR3 length: 16 amino acids. Per germline, CDR1 MNHEY and CDR2 SMNVEV (reference sequence). The CDR3, as DNA: TGTGCCAGCAGCGATCCCGGCGGGACGAGGTCGGGCGAGCAGTACTTC. Protein product: CASSDPGGTRSGEQYF.

The rearrangement links TRBV28 to TRBJ1-5; 8 nucleotides align to TRBD1. V dropped 6 bases and J dropped 7; count of bases not matched to a gene: 5. Germline V gives CDR1 MDHEN, CDR2 SYDVKM. CDR3 length: 13 amino acids. CDR3 region: CASRTDRAQPQHF. The CDR3 nucleotides read TGTGCCAGCAGAACGGACAGGGCCCAGCCCCAGCATTTT.

This chain connects TRBV2 to TRBJ1-4; D possibly corresponds to TRBD1 (6 bases). Deletions cut 11 bases from V and 2 bases from J, with 12 bases between. The length of the CDR3 is 13 residues. Germline V gene lookup returns CDR1 SNHLY and CDR2 FYNNEI. CDR3 residues: CAGQRGTNEKLFF. The CDR3 region has the DNA TGTGCCGGCCAAAGGGGGACTAATGAAAAACTGTTTTTT.

The chain has TRBV11-2 and TRBJ2-2; 7 positions agree with TRBD1. Germline V gene sequence: CDR1 SGHAT, CDR2 FQNNGV. The CDR3 totals 17 residues. V trimming: 4 bases; J trimming: 5 bases; junction bases outside the gene matches: 13. The CDR3 region is CASSSTIRDSLTGELFF. The CDR3 DNA sequence: TGTGCCAGCAGCTCAACAATCCGGGACAGCCTGACCGGGGAGCTGTTTTTT.

This chain connects TRBV5-6 to TRBJ2-1; 9 nucleotides align to TRBD1. Unmatched junction bases numbered 4, after V lost 4 bases and J lost 8 bases. From germline, CDR1 is SGHDT and CDR2 YYEEEE. The CDR3 has 13 amino acids. The CDR3 loop reads CASSKDRGDEQFF. The CDR3, as DNA: TGTGCCAGCAGCAAGGACAGGGGTGATGAGCAGTTCTTC.

The rearrangement links TRBV6-1 to TRBJ2-1; D remains unclear. The CDR3 loop spans 16 amino acids. Germline values: CDR1 MNHNS, CDR2 SASEGT. V was pared by 2 bases and J by 2 bases, with 13 bases between. The DNA of the CDR3 is TGTGCCAGCAGTGAAAATCCAGCGCCTACCTACAATGAGCAGTTCTTC. Amino acids: CASSENPAPTYNEQFF.

This chain uses TRBV4-1 with TRBJ2-1, with D unclear. The CDR3 length is 16 residues. V dropped 2 bases and J dropped 3 bases, with 14 bases sitting between them. Germline V lookup: CDR1 MGHRA, CDR2 YSYEKL. Here the CDR3 reads CASSQLDLLVYNEQFF. CDR3 DNA sequence: TGCGCCAGCAGCCAACTAGATCTCCTCGTCTACAATGAGCAGTTCTTC.

The V gene is TRBV6-5, the J gene TRBJ1-1; D is perhaps TRBD1 (5 bases). Germline V lookup: CDR1 MNHEY, CDR2 SVGAGI. V was shortened by 10 bases and J by 2 bases, with 17 bases between the two germline ends. The CDR3 is made up of 14 amino acids. As DNA, the CDR3 is TGTGCCACCCGCCGGGGGAGGGTAAACACTGAAGCTTTCTTT. Translation: CATRRGRVNTEAFF.

This clone was found once. The gene calls are TRBV6-6 and TRBJ2-7; 8 bases map to TRBD1. The CDR3 runs to 13 residues. Germline V gene data show CDR1 as MNHNY and CDR2 as SVGAGI (reference sequence). After removal of 10 bases from V and 2 bases from J, the junction contained 7 bases not matched to a gene. The CDR3 nucleotides are TGTGCCACACGGGACAGGTCGACCTACGAGCAGTACTTC. Translating it yields CATRDRSTYEQYF.

The V call is TRBV7-8, the J call TRBJ1-1; the match to TRBD1 covers 10 bases. Germline loops: CDR1 SGHVS, CDR2 FQNEAQ. Trimming cost V 4 bases and J 4 bases; bases outside gene matches: 9. This CDR3 contains 16 residues. Here the CDR3 reads CASSSLGTGELTEAFF. The CDR3 region has the DNA TGTGCCAGCAGCTCTTTGGGGACAGGGGAACTCACTGAAGCTTTCTTT.

The chain employs TRBV5-6 and TRBJ2-7; 7 positions agree with TRBD2. Germline V gene sequence: CDR1 SGHDT, CDR2 YYEEEE. The V gene end was trimmed by 0 bases and the J gene end by 0 bases; junction bases not matched to a gene: 6. The CDR3 has 16 residues. CDR3 bases: TGTGCCAGCAGCTTGGGGCTAGCGGAGAGCTCCTACGAGCAGTACTTC. Translated: CASSLGLAESSYEQYF.

The V gene is TRBV7-9, the J gene TRBJ2-7; D gene unclear. V shed 1 base and J shed 4 bases, with 5 bases lying between them. Germline lookup yields CDR1 SEHNR and CDR2 FQNEAQ (reference sequence). The CDR3 length is 12 residues. The CDR3, as DNA: TGTGCCAGCAGCTTAGGGCGGTACGAGCAGTACTTC. Its translation is CASSLGRYEQYF.

The table lists this clone with a count of one. This sequence joins TRBV6-5 and TRBJ2-5; D unclear. V dropped 6 bases and J dropped 1 base, with 3 bases sitting between them. The germline CDR1 and CDR2 sequences are MNHEY and SVGAGI. The CDR3 runs to 11 residues. For the CDR3, the DNA is TGTGCCAGCAGCCGCCAAGAGACCCAGTACTTC. Translation gives CASSRQETQYF.

CDR3 DNA sequence: TGTGCCAGCTCGGGACAGGGGGCAGGGCCTGAAGCTTTCTTT. Translated, it gives CASSGQGAGPEAFF. The chain uses TRBV18 and TRBJ1-1; 12 bases are a match to TRBD1. The CDR3 extends over 14 amino acids. Germline CDR1 and CDR2: KGHSH and LQKENI. Germline trimming cut 6 bases from V and 6 bases from J; bases unmatched to any gene: 5.

The gene calls are TRBV11-2 and TRBJ2-3; 7 bases fit TRBD1. V gave up 0 bases and J gave up 6 bases; unmatched junction bases: 6. This CDR3 contains 15 residues. Per the germline V gene, CDR1 is SGHAT and CDR2 is FQNNGV. DNA of the CDR3: TGTGCCAGCAGCTTAGATGGGGCCAGGGGGGATACGCAGTATTTT. Its protein product is CASSLDGARGDTQYF.

The rearrangement links TRBV5-1 to TRBJ2-5; D unresolved. The CDR3 contains 16 residues. In germline, CDR1 is SGHRS, CDR2 YFSETQ. Between the trimmed V and J ends, which lost 0 bases and 4 bases, there was a span of 16 bases. The CDR3 region has the DNA TGCGCCAGCAGCTTGGACCCTCACGGTAGAGGAGAGACCCAGTACTTC. It translates to CASSLDPHGRGETQYF.